This T cell receptor (beta chain) derives from a study of T cell repertoires in cytomegalovirus infection. In the study overall: Selection of CMV epitopes for the study included recently identified HLA-C-restricted and well-studied HLA-B-restricted ones. CMV infection together with matching HLA type was indicated by public TCR beta signatures. Study-wide findings and caveats: CMV-specific TCR beta clonotypes restricted by HLA-C were the ones dominating the ex vivo response.

Trimming removed 2 bases from V and 8 bases from J, with 15 bases in between. The length of the CDR3 is 14 residues. Germline V gene lookup returns CDR1 SGHTA and CDR2 FQGNSA. In TCRdb, the reads were re-called with MiXCR into one record per CDR3 protein. The table lists roughly 500,000 distinct CDR3 sequences, 33% of them singletons. This clonotype was observed many times. Its antigen is unknown. The chain combines TRBV7-2 with TRBJ1-2; D is unresolved. Specimen: cultured PBMCs, collected from culture after CMV antigen stimulation. The TCR sequence derives from a human donor in good health (CMV status not recorded). Some clones in this sample may be carry-over from other donors' samples. The CDR3 bases are TGTGCCAGCAGCTTATTTTCGGCCCCCTGGGGCTACACCTTC. Its translation is CASSLFSAPWGYTF. The variable domain in full, completed from reference TRBV7-2 and TRBJ1-2, reads GAGVSQSPSNKVTEKGKDVELRCDPISGHTALYWYRQSLGQGLEFLIYFQGNSAPDKSGLPSDRFSAERTGGSVSTLTIQRTQQEDSAVYLCASSLFSAPWGYTFGSGTRLTVV.